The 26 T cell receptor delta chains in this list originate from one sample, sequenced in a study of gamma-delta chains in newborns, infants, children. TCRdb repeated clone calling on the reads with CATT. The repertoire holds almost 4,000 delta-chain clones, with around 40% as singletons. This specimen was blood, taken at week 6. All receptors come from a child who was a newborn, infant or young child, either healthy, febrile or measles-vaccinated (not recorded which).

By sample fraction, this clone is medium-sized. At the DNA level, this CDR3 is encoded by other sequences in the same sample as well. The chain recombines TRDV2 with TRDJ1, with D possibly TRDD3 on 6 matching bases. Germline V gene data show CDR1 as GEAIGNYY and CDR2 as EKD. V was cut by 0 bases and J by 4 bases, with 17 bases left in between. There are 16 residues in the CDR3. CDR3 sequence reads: CACDTVGGTHHDKLIF. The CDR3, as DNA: TGTGCCTGTGACACCGTAGGGGGGACCCACCACGATAAACTCATCTTT.

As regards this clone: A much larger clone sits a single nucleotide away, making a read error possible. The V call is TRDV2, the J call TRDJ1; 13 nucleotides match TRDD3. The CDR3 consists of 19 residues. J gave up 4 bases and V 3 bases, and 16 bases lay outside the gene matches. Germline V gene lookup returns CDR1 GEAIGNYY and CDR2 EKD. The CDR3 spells CACDSLELGDTRIGDKLIF. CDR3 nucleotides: TGTGCCTGTGACTCCCTGGAACTGGGGGATACGCGGATTGGCGATAAACTCATCTTT.

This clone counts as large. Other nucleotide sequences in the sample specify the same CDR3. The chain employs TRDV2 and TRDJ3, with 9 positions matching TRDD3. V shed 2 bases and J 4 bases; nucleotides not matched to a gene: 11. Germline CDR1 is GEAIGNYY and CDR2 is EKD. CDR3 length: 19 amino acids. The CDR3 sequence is CACDNWGDTRTWDTRQMFF. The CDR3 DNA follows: TGTGCCTGTGACAACTGGGGGGATACCCGCACTTGGGACACCCGACAGATGTTTTTC.

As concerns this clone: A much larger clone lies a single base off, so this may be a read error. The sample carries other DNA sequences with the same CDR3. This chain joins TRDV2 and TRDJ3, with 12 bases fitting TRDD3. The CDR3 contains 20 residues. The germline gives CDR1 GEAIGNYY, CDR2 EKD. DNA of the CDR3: TGTGCCTGTGACACGGTTCTACTGGGGGATACCTCCTGGGACACACGACAGATGTTTTTC. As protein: CACDTVLLGDTSWDTRQMFF.

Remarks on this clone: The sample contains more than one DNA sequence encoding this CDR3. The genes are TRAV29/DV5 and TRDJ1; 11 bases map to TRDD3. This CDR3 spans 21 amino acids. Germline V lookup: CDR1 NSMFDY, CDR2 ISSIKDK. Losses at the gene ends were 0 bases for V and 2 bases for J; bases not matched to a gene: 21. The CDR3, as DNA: TGTGCAGCAAGCGTTCCTACGAGTCTGGGGGATACAAACAGGCGAACCGATAAACTCATCTTT. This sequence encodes CAASVPTSLGDTNRRTDKLIF.

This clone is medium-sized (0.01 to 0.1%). CDR3 bases: TGTGCCTGTGACAATAACTGGGGGATACGCGGCGCCGATAAACTCATCTTT. Translated: CACDNNWGIRGADKLIF. The rearrangement uses TRDV2 and TRDJ1; 13 bases map to TRDD3. V shed 2 bases, J shed 3 bases, and the junction held 8 bases outside the gene matches. Per the germline V gene, CDR1 is GEAIGNYY and CDR2 is EKD. The CDR3 runs to 17 residues.

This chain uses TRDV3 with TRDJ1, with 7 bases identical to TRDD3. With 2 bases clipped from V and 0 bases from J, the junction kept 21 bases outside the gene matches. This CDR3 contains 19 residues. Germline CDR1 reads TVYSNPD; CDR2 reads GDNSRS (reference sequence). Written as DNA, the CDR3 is TGTGCCTTTGAAGGCTGGTCCCTTAGCTGGGGGTCCAACACCGATAAACTCATCTTT. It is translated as CAFEGWSLSWGSNTDKLIF.

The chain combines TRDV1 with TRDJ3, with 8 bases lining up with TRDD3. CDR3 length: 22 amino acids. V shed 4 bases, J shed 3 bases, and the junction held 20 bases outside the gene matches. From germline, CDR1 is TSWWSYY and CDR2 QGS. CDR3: CALGAQPLFGDTILWDTRQMFF. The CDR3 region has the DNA TGTGCTCTTGGGGCCCAGCCTCTTTTTGGGGATACTATTCTCTGGGACACCCGACAGATGTTTTTC.

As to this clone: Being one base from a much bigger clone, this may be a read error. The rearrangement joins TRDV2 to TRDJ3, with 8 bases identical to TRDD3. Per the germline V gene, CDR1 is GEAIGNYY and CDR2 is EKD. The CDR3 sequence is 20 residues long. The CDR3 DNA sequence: TGTGCCTGTGACACCGGTGGACTGGGGGGAAGCTCCTGGGACCCCCGACAGATGTTTTTC. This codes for CACDTGGLGGSSWDPRQMFF.

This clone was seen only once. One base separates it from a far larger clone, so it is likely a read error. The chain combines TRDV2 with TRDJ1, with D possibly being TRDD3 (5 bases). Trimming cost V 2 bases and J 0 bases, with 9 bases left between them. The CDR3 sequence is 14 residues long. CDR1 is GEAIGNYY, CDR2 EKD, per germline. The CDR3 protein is CACDILVDTDKLIF. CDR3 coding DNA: TGTGCCTGTGACATACTGGTGGACACCGATAAACTCATCTTT.

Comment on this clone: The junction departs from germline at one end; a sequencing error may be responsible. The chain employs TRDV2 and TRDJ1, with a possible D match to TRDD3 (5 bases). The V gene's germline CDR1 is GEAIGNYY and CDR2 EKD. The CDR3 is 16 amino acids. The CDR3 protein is CACDTGGMGKTDKHIF. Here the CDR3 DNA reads TGTGCCTGTGACACCGGAGGGATGGGTAAAACCGATAAACACATCTTT.

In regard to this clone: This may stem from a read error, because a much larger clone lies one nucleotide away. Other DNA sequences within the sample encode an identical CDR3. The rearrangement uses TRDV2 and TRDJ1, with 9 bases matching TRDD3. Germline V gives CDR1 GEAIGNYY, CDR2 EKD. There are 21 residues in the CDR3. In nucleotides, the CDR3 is TGTGCCTGTGACACCGGCAACCTCTTTACTGGGGGAAAAAATTACACTGATAAACTCATCTTT. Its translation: CACDTGNLFTGGKNYTDKLIF.

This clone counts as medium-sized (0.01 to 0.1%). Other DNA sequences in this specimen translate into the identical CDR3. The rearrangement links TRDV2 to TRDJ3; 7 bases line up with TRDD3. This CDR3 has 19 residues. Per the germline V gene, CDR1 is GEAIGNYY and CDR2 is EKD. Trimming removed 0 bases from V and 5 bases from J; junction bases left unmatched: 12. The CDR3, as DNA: TGTGCCTGTGACACCGGATACTGGGGACCCGAGGGGGACACCCGACAGATGTTTTTC. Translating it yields CACDTGYWGPEGDTRQMFF.

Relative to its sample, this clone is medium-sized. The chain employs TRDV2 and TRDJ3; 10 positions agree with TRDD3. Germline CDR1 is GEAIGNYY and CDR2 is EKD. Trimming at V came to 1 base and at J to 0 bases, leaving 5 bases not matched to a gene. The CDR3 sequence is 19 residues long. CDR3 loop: CACDTGGYKSSWDTRQMFF. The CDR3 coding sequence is TGTGCCTGTGACACTGGGGGATACAAGAGCTCCTGGGACACCCGACAGATGTTTTTC.

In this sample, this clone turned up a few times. CDR3 loop: CAFVGFRGGHRGTDKLIF. Here the CDR3 DNA reads TGTGCCTTTGTGGGTTTCCGTGGGGGACACCGGGGGACCGATAAACTCATCTTT. This rearrangement joins TRDV3 to TRDJ1, with TRDD3 matching over 7 bases. The trim removed 2 bases at V and 2 bases at J, leaving 20 bases unmatched. The germline gives CDR1 TVYSNPD, CDR2 GDNSRS (reference sequence). The CDR3 is made up of 18 amino acids.

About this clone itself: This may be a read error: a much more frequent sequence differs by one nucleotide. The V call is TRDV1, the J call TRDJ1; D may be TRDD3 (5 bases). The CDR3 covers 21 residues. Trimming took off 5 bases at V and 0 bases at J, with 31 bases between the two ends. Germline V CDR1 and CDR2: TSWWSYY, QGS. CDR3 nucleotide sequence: TGTGCTCTTGGGTTGGTGGGGAACGCCAGGCTCCCTCTCTGGGACACCGATAAACTCATCTTT. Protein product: CALGLVGNARLPLWDTDKLIF.

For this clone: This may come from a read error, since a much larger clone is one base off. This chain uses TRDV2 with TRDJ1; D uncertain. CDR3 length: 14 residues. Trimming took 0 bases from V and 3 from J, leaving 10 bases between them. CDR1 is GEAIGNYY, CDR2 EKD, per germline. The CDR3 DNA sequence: TGTGCCTGTGACACCGCGGTGGGCGCCGATAAACTCATCTTT. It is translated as CACDTAVGADKLIF.

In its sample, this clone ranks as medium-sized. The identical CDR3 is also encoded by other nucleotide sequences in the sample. The CDR3 loop reads CACDTVTGGYPLYTDKLIF. Here the CDR3 DNA reads TGTGCCTGTGACACCGTTACTGGGGGATATCCCCTGTACACCGATAAACTCATCTTT. This sequence joins TRDV2 and TRDJ1; TRDD3 agrees at 11 bases. The germline V gene has CDR1 GEAIGNYY and CDR2 EKD. The trim removed 0 bases at V and 0 bases at J, leaving 11 bases unmatched. The length of the CDR3 is 19 residues.

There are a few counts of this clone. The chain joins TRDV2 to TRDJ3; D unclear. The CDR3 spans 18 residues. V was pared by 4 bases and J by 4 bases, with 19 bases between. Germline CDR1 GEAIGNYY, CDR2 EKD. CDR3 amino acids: CACDRLTKTPWDTRQMFF. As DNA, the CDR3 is TGTGCCTGTGATCGCCTTACTAAGACGCCGTGGGACACCCGACAGATGTTTTTC.

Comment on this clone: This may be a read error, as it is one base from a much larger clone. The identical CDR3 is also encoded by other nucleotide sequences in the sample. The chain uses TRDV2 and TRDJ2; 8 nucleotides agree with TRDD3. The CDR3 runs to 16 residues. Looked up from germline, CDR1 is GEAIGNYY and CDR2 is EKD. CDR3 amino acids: CACDTGDMTLTAQLFF. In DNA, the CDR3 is TGCGCCTGTGACACGGGGGATATGACTTTGACAGCACAACTCTTCTTT.

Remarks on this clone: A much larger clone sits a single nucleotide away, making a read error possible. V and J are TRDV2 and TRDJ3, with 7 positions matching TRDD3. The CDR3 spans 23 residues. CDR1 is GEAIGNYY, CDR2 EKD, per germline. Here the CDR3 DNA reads TGTGCCTGTGACACCGTTCTCCATACTGGGGATTCGGGAGAGGCCTGGGACACCCGACGGATGTTTTTC. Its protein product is CACDTVLHTGDSGEAWDTRRMFF.

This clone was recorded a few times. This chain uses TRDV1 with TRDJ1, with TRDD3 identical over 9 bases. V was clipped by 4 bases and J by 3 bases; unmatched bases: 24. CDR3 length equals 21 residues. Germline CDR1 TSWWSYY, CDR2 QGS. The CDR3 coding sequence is TGTGCTCTTGGGGTAGTCAACTGGGGGACCCTGGGGGTAACCTTCGCCGATAAACTCATCTTT. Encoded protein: CALGVVNWGTLGVTFADKLIF.

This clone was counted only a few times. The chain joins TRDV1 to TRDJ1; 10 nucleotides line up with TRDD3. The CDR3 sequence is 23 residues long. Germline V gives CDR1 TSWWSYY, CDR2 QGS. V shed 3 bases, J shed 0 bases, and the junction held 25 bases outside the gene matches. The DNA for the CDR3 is TGTGCTCTTGGGGACTATCCGCCCTTGTCTCGTTGGGGGATACTGCATTACACCGATAAACTCATCTTT. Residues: CALGDYPPLSRWGILHYTDKLIF.

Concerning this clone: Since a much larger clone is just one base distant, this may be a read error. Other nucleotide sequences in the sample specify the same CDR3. The DNA for the CDR3 is TGTGCCTGTGACGTACTGGGGGGTAGCTCCTGGGACACCCGACAGATGTTTTTC. This gives the protein CACDVLGGSSWDTRQMFF. The chain is built from TRDV2 and TRDJ3; 8 bases align to TRDD3. The V gene's germline CDR1 is GEAIGNYY and CDR2 EKD. This CDR3 region has 18 residues. The J segment lost 0 bases and the V segment lost 3 bases, leaving 6 bases of the junction unmatched.

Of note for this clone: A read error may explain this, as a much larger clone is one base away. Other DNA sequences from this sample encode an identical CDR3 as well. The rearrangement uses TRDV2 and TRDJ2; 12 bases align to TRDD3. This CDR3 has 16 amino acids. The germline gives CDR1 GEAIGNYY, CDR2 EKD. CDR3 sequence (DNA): TGTGCCTGTGACGTACTGGGGGATACTTTGACAGCACAACTCTTCTTC. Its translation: CACDVLGDTLTAQLFF.

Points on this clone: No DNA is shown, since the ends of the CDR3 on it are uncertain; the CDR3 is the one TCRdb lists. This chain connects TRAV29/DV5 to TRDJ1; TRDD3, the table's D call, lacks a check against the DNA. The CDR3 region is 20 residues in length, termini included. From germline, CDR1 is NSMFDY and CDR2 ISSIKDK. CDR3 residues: CSVLLCSKRFWARDTDKLIF.